The entry below describes one TCR beta chain. Its antigen remains unidentified. Method: immunoSEQ multiplex PCR; TCRdb's copy keeps in-frame clones and lacks some. The repertoire holds just under 80,000 clones, with 70% to 90% as singletons. Time point described: blood 2 weeks post-SBRT. Treatment defined: 15 Gy SBRT to primary tumor, nephrectomy 4 weeks later. Trimming removed 10 bases from V and 8 bases from J; junction bases left unmatched: 7. The length of the CDR3 is 11 residues. Per the germline V gene, CDR1 is ENHRY and CDR2 is SYGVKD. The sample is drawn from a study of radiation and T cells in renal cell carcinoma. Study-wide findings and caveats: Pretreatment tumor biopsies were lacking, so baseline clonotypes are unknown.

The chain carries TRBV10-3 and TRBJ2-5, with 7 nucleotides matching TRBD2. This TCR came from a woman between 45 and 65 years old with renal cell carcinoma. This specimen was blood, taken from a patient whose treatment included radiotherapy and nephrectomy. The DNA for the CDR3 is TGTGCCACCCCGGGGGGACCTACCCAGTACTTC. Its translation is CATPGGPTQYF.